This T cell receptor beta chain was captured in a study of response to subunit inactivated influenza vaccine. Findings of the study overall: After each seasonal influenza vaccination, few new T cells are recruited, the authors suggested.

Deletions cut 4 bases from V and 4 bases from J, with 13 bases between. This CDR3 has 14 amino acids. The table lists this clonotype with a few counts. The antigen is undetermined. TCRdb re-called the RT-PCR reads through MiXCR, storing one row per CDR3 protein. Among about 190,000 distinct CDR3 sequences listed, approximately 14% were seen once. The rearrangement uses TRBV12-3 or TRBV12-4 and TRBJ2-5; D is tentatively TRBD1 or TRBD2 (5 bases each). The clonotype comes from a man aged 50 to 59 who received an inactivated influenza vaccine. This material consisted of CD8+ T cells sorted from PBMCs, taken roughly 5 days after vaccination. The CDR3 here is CASSSPGTLETQYF. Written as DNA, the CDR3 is TGTGCCAGCAGTTCCCCCGGGACCCTAGAGACCCAGTACTTC.